Below are 24 T cell receptor beta chains sequenced from a single sample in a study of T cell repertoires in cytomegalovirus infection. From the reads, TCRdb called clonotypes with MiXCR, one entry per CDR3 protein. The data hold around 740,000 distinct CDR3 sequences, with roughly 35% observed a single time. The material sequenced was PBMCs. The receptor set was obtained from a human donor in good health (CMV status not recorded). Some clones in this sample may be carry-over from other donors' samples.

The rearrangement links TRBV6-1 to TRBJ2-7, with unresolved D. The CDR3 spans 13 residues. Germline CDR1 and CDR2: MNHNS and SASEGT. V lost 5 bases and J lost 3, with 11 bases in between. For the CDR3, the DNA is TGTGCCAGCAGTATAAATTTAGGCTACGAGCAGTACTTC. Its translation: CASSINLGYEQYF.

V and J are TRBV15 and TRBJ2-7, with D hard to call. V was cut by 1 base and J by 5 bases, with 12 bases left in between. The CDR3 is 14 residues long. Germline loops: CDR1 LNHNV, CDR2 YYDKDF (reference sequence). The CDR3 region is CATSRAPNGDEQYF. Written as DNA, the CDR3 is TGTGCCACCAGCAGAGCACCCAATGGGGACGAGCAGTACTTC.

This clonotype was observed a handful of times. The V and J genes are TRBV20-1 and TRBJ2-1; 10 bases line up with TRBD1. V shed 1 base and J 8 bases; nucleotides not matched to a gene: 8. This CDR3 has 15 amino acids. Germline CDR1 and CDR2: DFQATT and SNEGSKA (reference sequence). CDR3 in DNA: TGCAGTGCTAGAGCCGTGACAGGGGGCGGGGATGAGCAGTTCTTC. Residues: CSARAVTGGGDEQFF.

In this sample, this clonotype turned up many times. The V call is TRBV7-6, the J call TRBJ2-3; D perhaps matches TRBD1 (6 bases). The CDR3 contains 17 residues. V was clipped by 0 bases and J by 2 bases, with 15 bases between them. Germline values: CDR1 SGHVS, CDR2 FNYEAQ. CDR3 in amino acids: CASSLAAQGRNTDTQYF. The CDR3 DNA follows: TGTGCCAGCAGCTTAGCGGCTCAGGGGCGAAACACAGATACGCAGTATTTT.

As to this clonotype: The junction shows a germline mismatch at one end, possibly a read error. The chain has TRBV28 and TRBJ2-3; 7 bases fit TRBD1. Germline values: CDR1 MDHEN, CDR2 SYDVKM. The CDR3 is made up of 14 amino acids. The CDR3 DNA follows: TGTGCCAGCAGTCCGGGACAGTTCACAGAGACGCAGTATTTT. This codes for CASSPGQFTETQYF.

V usage is TRBV5-1 and J usage is TRBJ1-2, with D unclear. Trimming took 2 bases from V and 4 from J, leaving 15 bases between them. The CDR3 sequence is 15 residues long. Per the germline V gene, CDR1 is SGHRS and CDR2 is YFSETQ. CDR3 bases: TGCGCCAGCAGCTTACTTGGTGGCGGCACCTATGGCTACACCTTC. Protein: CASSLLGGGTYGYTF.

The chain couples TRBV20-1 to TRBJ2-5, with TRBD2 matching 11 bases. Trimming at V came to 4 bases and at J to 0 bases, leaving 4 bases not matched to a gene. The CDR3 has 15 amino acids. Germline CDR1 reads DFQATT; CDR2 reads SNEGSKA (reference sequence). The CDR3 region is CSAKRLAGNQETQYF. The CDR3 region has the DNA TGCAGTGCTAAAAGACTAGCGGGGAACCAAGAGACCCAGTACTTC.

This clonotype was detected only a few times. V is TRBV7-4 and J is TRBJ2-1; 10 bases line up with TRBD2. The CDR3 extends over 16 amino acids. From germline, CDR1 is SGHVT and CDR2 SQSDAQ. The V segment lost 4 bases and the J segment 9 bases; nucleotides outside the gene matches: 12. In DNA, the CDR3 is TGTGCCAGCAGCTCCCGCGGGGTAGCGGGAGGTACTGAGCAGTTCTTC. As protein: CASSSRGVAGGTEQFF.

The sample holds a few counts of this clonotype. The chain combines TRBV29-1 with TRBJ2-1, with D possibly TRBD1 on 6 matching bases. Trimming took off 7 bases at V and 7 bases at J, with 20 bases between the two ends. Germline values: CDR1 SQVTM, CDR2 ANQGSEA. The CDR3 runs 14 residues. CDR3 loop: CSASRGAAGNEQFF. CDR3 coding DNA: TGCAGCGCCTCCAGGGGCGCGGCTGGAAATGAGCAGTTCTTC.

The CDR3 reads CSASRDRVVMNTEAFF. The CDR3 DNA sequence: TGCAGTGCTAGCAGGGACAGGGTGGTTATGAACACTGAAGCTTTCTTT. The chain uses TRBV20-1 and TRBJ1-1; 9 nucleotides match TRBD1. Germline-derived CDR1 and CDR2 are DFQATT and SNEGSKA (reference sequence). With 3 bases clipped from V and 0 bases from J, the junction kept 8 bases outside the gene matches. The CDR3 totals 16 residues.

This clonotype showed up just a few times. This chain connects TRBV7-8 to TRBJ2-1; 9 bases agree with TRBD2. CDR1 is SGHVS, CDR2 FQNEAQ, per germline. The CDR3 runs 19 residues. V lost 0 bases and J lost 9; bases outside the gene matches: 18. CDR3 sequence: CASSLAGGAGGPINCEQFF. In DNA form, the CDR3 reads TGTGCCAGCAGCTTAGCCGGGGGTGCGGGAGGGCCGATTAATTGTGAGCAGTTCTTC.

This clonotype was observed a few times. This sequence joins TRBV20-1 and TRBJ2-2; D could derive from TRBD1 or TRBD2 (6 bases each). The CDR3 length is 15 residues. Germline CDR1 DFQATT, CDR2 SNEGSKA (reference sequence). The V gene lost 3 bases and the J gene lost 2 bases, with 13 bases spanning the gap. The CDR3 here is CSASGGGHNTGELFF. The CDR3 DNA reads TGCAGTGCTAGCGGAGGGGGGCACAACACCGGGGAGCTGTTTTTT.

A few counts support this clonotype. The CDR3 is CASTITELASGGELFF. CDR3 nucleotides: TGTGCCAGCACCATAACGGAGCTAGCTTCGGGCGGGGAGCTGTTTTTT. J is TRBJ2-2 and V is TRBV7-9; maybe TRBD2 (5 bases). This CDR3 is built from 16 residues. Germline V gene sequence: CDR1 SEHNR, CDR2 FQNEAQ (reference sequence). V was shortened by 7 bases and J by 7 bases, with 22 bases between the two germline ends.

V and J are TRBV20-1 and TRBJ1-1; 9 bases line up with TRBD1. The CDR3 loop spans 13 amino acids. The junction had 8 bases not matched to a gene; V was cut back by 5 bases and J by 7 bases. CDR1 and CDR2 from the germline V gene are DFQATT and SNEGSKA (reference sequence). CDR3 loop: CSAGGEDRGEAFF. In nucleotides, the CDR3 is TGCAGTGCTGGGGGAGAGGACAGGGGTGAAGCTTTCTTT.

V usage is TRBV10-3 and J usage is TRBJ2-7; 7 bases align to TRBD1. V was pared by 2 bases and J by 2 bases, with 6 bases of the junction left unmatched. The V gene's germline CDR1 is ENHRY and CDR2 SYGVKD. CDR3 size: 15 residues. The CDR3 is CAISERDRKTYEQYF. Written as DNA, the CDR3 is TGTGCCATCAGTGAGAGGGACAGAAAGACCTACGAGCAGTACTTC.

This sequence joins TRBV7-9 and TRBJ1-6; D is unresolved. Trimming removed 2 bases from V and 7 bases from J, with 18 bases in between. The CDR3 contains 17 residues. CDR1 SEHNR and CDR2 FQNEAQ come from the germline V gene (reference sequence). In DNA form, the CDR3 reads TGTGCCAGCAGCTTAAAGTCCTTCGGAGAAATCAATTCACCCCTCCACTTT. Translating gives CASSLKSFGEINSPLHF.

The V call is TRBV18, the J call TRBJ1-4; D is unresolved. V was clipped by 6 bases and J by 7 bases, with 15 bases between them. From germline, CDR1 is KGHSH and CDR2 LQKENI. The CDR3 totals 14 residues. The CDR3 protein is CASSTPDGGEKLFF. The CDR3 DNA reads TGTGCCAGCTCGACCCCAGATGGTGGTGAAAAACTGTTTTTT. Filled out from reference TRBV18 and TRBJ1-4, the complete variable domain reads NAGVMQNPRHLVRRRGQEARLRCSPMKGHSHVYWYRQLPEEGLKFMVYLQKENIIDESGMPKERFSAEFPKEGPSILRIQQVVRGDSAAYFCASSTPDGGEKLFFGSGTQLSVL.

The chain employs TRBV28 and TRBJ2-2; D might be TRBD2 (5 bases). CDR1 is MDHEN, CDR2 SYDVKM, per germline. This CDR3 comprises 13 residues. V lost 7 bases to trimming and J lost 4 bases, with 10 bases between them. The DNA of the CDR3 is TGTGCCAGCAAAACTCGGGGCACCGGGGAGCTGTTTTTT. It yields the protein CASKTRGTGELFF.

This clonotype was recorded at least ten times. The CDR3 here is CASSLGTSGRFEQYF. The CDR3 DNA follows: TGTGCCAGCAGCTTAGGAACTAGCGGGAGGTTCGAGCAGTACTTC. V is TRBV7-2 and J is TRBJ2-7; 12 bases match TRBD2. Trimming at V came to 1 base and at J to 6 bases, leaving 4 bases not matched to a gene. This CDR3 comprises 15 residues. Germline V CDR1 and CDR2: SGHTA, FQGNSA.

On this clonotype itself: This clone may be a read error of a much larger clone one base away. The chain links TRBV7-2 to TRBJ2-2; D not resolved. Deletions cut 5 bases from V and 2 bases from J, with 12 bases between. The CDR3 loop spans 15 amino acids. Germline V gives CDR1 SGHTA, CDR2 FQGNSA. The CDR3 coding sequence is TGTGCCAGCAGCGTACCTCGAACCAACACCGGGGAGCTGTTTTTT. This sequence encodes CASSVPRTNTGELFF.

A few counts support this clonotype. The chain links TRBV7-9 to TRBJ2-1, with TRBD1 matching over 9 bases. The CDR3 spans 16 residues. Germline CDR1 reads SEHNR; CDR2 reads FQNEAQ (reference sequence). Trimming removed 0 bases from V and 10 bases from J; junction bases left unmatched: 10. The DNA of the CDR3 is TGTGCCAGCAGCTTAGCCGACGGGACAGGGAATTACGAGCAGTTCTTC. Its protein product is CASSLADGTGNYEQFF.

This clonotype was recorded only once. The chain couples TRBV12-3 or TRBV12-4 to TRBJ2-5; D not resolved. V was pared by 3 bases and J by 2 bases, with 7 bases between. This CDR3 has 13 amino acids. The chain's CDR3 is CASSFVLQETQYF. Written as DNA, the CDR3 is TGTGCCAGCAGTTTCGTACTTCAAGAGACCCAGTACTTC.

This clonotype was detected a few times. V and J are TRBV7-3 and TRBJ1-1; tentative D call: TRBD1 (6 bases). Germline-derived CDR1 and CDR2 are SGHTA and FQGTGA. Trimming took off 1 base at V and 1 base at J, with 10 bases between the two ends. The CDR3 length is 15 residues. CDR3 sequence: CASSLNGGPNTEAFF. The CDR3, as DNA: TGTGCCAGCAGCTTAAATGGGGGCCCGAACACTGAAGCTTTCTTT.

This clonotype appeared many times. The chain uses TRBV7-9 and TRBJ1-1; no firm D call. This CDR3 is 14 amino acids long. The V gene's germline CDR1 is SEHNR and CDR2 FQNEAQ (reference sequence). V was cut by 10 bases and J by 3 bases, with 18 bases left in between. In DNA form, the CDR3 reads TGTGCCACTTTATCCCCGGGGTCTGACACTGAAGCTTTCTTT. This encodes CATLSPGSDTEAFF.